The 5 T cell receptor beta chains presented below share a single source sample, sequenced in a study of CD4 T cells in relation to SARS-CoV-2 and coronaviruses. The antigens for these receptors are not known. Before the COVID-19 pandemic, during about 2011-2019, CD4+ T cells were taken from unexposed donors. After about 10 days of culture, CD4+ T cells were isolated. TCRdb's table, derived via immunoSEQ multiplex PCR, lists solely in-frame clones and lacks some. The repertoire holds around 23,000 clones, with about 70% as singletons. Sample: CD4+ T cells from PBMCs, cultured in vitro. The receptors were gathered from a human donor in good health.

This chain joins TRBV30 and TRBJ2-1; D is possibly TRBD1 or TRBD2 (5 bases each). V dropped 0 bases and J dropped 10 bases, with 19 bases sitting between them. CDR3 length: 15 residues. Germline V gene data show CDR1 as GTSNPN and CDR2 as SVGIG (reference sequence). The CDR3 here is CAWSVLTGPGGEQFF. The CDR3 coding sequence is TGTGCCTGGAGTGTACTTACGGGACCGGGTGGGGAGCAGTTCTTC.

The chain recombines TRBV7-2 with TRBJ1-1, with 8 bases lining up with TRBD1. The ends lost 5 bases at V and 4 bases at J; junction bases unmatched: 21. CDR1 and CDR2 from the germline V gene are SGHTA and FQGNSA. The CDR3 runs to 19 residues. The CDR3 DNA sequence: TGTGCCAGCAGCCCCACTACGTGGTCCAGGGGGCGTTTAGGCACTGAAGCTTTCTTT. Its protein is CASSPTTWSRGRLGTEAFF.

The chain is built from TRBV19 and TRBJ2-1, with D unresolved. Germline assignment: CDR1 LNHDA and CDR2 SQIVND (reference sequence). The CDR3 consists of 16 residues. Trimming pared 0 bases from V and 7 bases from J, leaving 16 bases between. CDR3 DNA: TGTGCCAGTAGTATAGAGGACGGAAGGACGCGGAATGAGCAGTTCTTC. It is translated as CASSIEDGRTRNEQFF.

The chain is built from TRBV19 and TRBJ2-2; D remains ambiguous. The V end lost 5 bases, the J end lost 1 base, and 8 bases lay between the germline ends. This CDR3 region has 14 residues. The germline V gene encodes CDR1 LNHDA and CDR2 SQIVND (reference sequence). The CDR3 nucleotides are TGTGCCAGTAGTCAGAACAGGAACACCGGGGAGCTGTTTTTT. Its translation: CASSQNRNTGELFF.

The gene calls are TRBV15 and TRBJ2-7; D call uncertain. The CDR3 spans 13 residues. Germline V gene sequence: CDR1 LNHNV, CDR2 YYDKDF (reference sequence). Trimming took 0 bases from V and 6 from J, leaving 9 bases between them. The CDR3 coding sequence is TGTGCCACCAGCAGAGATTTGACGGCCGAGCAGTACTTC. Its protein is CATSRDLTAEQYF.